This T cell receptor beta chain was found in a study of cytomegalovirus exposure and HLA in healthy donors. Study findings and constraints: With high specificity and sensitivity, the classifier reportedly diagnosed cytomegalovirus status.

The PCR ran on 60 Vbeta and 13 Jbeta primers. In the original analysis: About 88 million unique TCR beta chains, 10 million to 13 million of them shared, were counted by a later analysis. TCRdb keeps only in-frame clones here, not all; method: immunoSEQ multiplex PCR. D and trimming were read from the DNA, whereas the V and J calls and clone size are those reported in that table. Here the sample spans about 210,000 clones, 65% to 85% being singletons. Of note for this clone: Its antigen is as yet unknown.

This CDR3 is 15 amino acids long. Trimming took off 4 bases at V and 0 bases at J, with 11 bases between the two ends. The germline V gene has CDR1 SGDLS and CDR2 YYNGEE. The sequence derives from a man aged 40-55 years in good health and CMV-seropositive. This chain uses TRBV9 with TRBJ1-3; no definite D call. The sequenced material came from PBMCs. The CDR3: CASSSLPGSGNTIYF. For the CDR3, the DNA is TGTGCCAGCAGCTCCCTTCCGGGCTCTGGAAACACCATATATTTT.